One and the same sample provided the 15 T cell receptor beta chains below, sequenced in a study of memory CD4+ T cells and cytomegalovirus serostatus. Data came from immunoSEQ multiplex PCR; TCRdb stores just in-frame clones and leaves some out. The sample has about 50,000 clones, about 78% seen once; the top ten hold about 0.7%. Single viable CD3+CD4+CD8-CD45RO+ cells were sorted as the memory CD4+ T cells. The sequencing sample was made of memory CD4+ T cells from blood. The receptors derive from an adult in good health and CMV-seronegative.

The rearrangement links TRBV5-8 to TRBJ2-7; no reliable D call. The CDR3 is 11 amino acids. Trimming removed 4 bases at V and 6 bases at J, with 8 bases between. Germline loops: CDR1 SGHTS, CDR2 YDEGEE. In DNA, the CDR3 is TGTGCCAGCAGCCGAAAAAGCGAGCAGTACTTC. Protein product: CASSRKSEQYF.

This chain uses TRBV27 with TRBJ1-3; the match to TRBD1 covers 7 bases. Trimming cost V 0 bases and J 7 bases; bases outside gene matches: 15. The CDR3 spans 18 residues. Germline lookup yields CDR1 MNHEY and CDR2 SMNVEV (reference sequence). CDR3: CASSLSVPQTGFRNTIYF. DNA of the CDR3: TGTGCCAGCAGTTTATCCGTACCCCAGACAGGGTTTCGGAACACCATATATTTT.

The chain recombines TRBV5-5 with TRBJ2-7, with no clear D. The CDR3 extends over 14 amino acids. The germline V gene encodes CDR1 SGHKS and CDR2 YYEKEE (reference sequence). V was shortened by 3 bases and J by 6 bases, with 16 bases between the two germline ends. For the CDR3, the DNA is TGTGCCAGCAGCTCTAGTAACAGATCCCCCGAGCAGTACTTC. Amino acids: CASSSSNRSPEQYF. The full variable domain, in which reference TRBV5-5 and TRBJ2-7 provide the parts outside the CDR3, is DAGVTQSPTHLIKTRGQQVTLRCSPISGHKSVSWYQQVLGQGPQFIFQYYEKEERGRGNFPDRFSARQFPNYSSELNVNALLLGDSALYLCASSSSNRSPEQYFGPGTRLTVT.

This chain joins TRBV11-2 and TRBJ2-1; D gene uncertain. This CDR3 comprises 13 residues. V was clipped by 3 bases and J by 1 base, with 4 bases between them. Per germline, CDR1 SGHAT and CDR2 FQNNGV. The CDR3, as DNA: TGTGCCAGCAGCTTTGGGTCCTACAATGAGCAGTTCTTC. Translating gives CASSFGSYNEQFF. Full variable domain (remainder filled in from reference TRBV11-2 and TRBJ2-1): EAGVAQSPRYKIIEKRQSVAFWCNPISGHATLYWYQQILGQGPKLLIQFQNNGVVDDSQLPKDRFSAERLKGVDSTLKIQPAKLEDSAVYLCASSFGSYNEQFFGPGTRLTVL.

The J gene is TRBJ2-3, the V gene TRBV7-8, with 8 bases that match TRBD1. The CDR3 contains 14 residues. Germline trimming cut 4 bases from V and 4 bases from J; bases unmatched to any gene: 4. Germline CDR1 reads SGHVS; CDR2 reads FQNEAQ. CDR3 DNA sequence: TGTGCCAGCAGCTACCCGGACAGGGCAGATACGCAGTATTTT. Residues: CASSYPDRADTQYF. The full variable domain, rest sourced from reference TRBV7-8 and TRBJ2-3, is GAGVSQSPRYKVAKRGQDVALRCDPISGHVSLFWYQQALGQGPEFLTYFQNEAQLDKSGLPSDRFFAERPEGSVSTLKIQRTQQEDSAVYLCASSYPDRADTQYFGPGTRLTVL.

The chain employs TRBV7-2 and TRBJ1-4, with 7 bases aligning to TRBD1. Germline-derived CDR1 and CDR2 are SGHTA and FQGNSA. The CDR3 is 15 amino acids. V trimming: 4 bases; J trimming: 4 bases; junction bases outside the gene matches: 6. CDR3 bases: TGTGCCAGCAGCTCACAGGGGTATTTTAATGAAAAACTGTTTTTT. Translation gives CASSSQGYFNEKLFF.

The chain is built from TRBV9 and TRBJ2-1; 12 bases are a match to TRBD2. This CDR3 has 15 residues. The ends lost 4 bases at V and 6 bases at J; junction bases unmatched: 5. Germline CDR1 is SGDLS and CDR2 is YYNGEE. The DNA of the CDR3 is TGTGCCAGCAGCCTACTAGCGGGAGGACCCAATGAGCAGTTCTTC. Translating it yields CASSLLAGGPNEQFF.

CDR3 DNA sequence: TGTGCCAGCAGCCCGCTGACTAGCGGAGCTCTCAATGAGCAGTTCTTC. Amino acid sequence: CASSPLTSGALNEQFF. The rearrangement joins TRBV7-3 to TRBJ2-1; 9 positions agree with TRBD2. Germline values: CDR1 SGHTA, CDR2 FQGTGA. V lost 5 bases, J lost 6 bases, and 11 bases stayed unmatched. The CDR3 has 16 amino acids.

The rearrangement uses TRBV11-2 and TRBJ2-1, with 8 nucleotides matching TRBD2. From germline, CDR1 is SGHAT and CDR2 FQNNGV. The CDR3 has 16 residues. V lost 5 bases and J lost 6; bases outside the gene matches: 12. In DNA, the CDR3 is TGTGCCAGCAGCCCTCGGACTAGCTACGGACCCAATGAGCAGTTCTTC. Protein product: CASSPRTSYGPNEQFF.

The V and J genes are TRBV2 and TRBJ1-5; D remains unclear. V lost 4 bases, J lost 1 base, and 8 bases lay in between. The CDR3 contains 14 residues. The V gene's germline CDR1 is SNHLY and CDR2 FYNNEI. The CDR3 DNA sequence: TGTGCCAGCAGTGCACACCTAAGCAATCAGCCCCAGCATTTT. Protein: CASSAHLSNQPQHF.

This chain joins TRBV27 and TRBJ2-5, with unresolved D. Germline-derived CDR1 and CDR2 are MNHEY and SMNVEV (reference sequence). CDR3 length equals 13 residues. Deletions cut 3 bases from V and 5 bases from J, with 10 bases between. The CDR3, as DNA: TGTGCCAGCAGTTTTAGGGCTGCGGAGACCCAGTACTTC. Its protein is CASSFRAAETQYF.

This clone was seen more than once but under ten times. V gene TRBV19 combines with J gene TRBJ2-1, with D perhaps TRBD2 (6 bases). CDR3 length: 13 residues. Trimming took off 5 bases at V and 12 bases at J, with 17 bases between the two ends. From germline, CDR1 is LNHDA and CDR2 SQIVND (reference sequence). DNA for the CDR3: TGTGCCAGTAGTTCCCAACTAGCCCAAGGGCAGTTCTTC. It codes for CASSSQLAQGQFF.

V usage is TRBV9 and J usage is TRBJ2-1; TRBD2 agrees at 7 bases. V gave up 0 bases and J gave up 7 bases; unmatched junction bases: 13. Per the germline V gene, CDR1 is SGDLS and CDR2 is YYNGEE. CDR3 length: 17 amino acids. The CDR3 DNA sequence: TGTGCCAGCAGCGTAGACCCCAGGGCGGGAGTCAAGAATGAGCAGTTCTTC. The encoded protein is CASSVDPRAGVKNEQFF. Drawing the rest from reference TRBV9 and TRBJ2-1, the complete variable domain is DSGVTQTPKHLITATGQRVTLRCSPRSGDLSVYWYQQSLDQGLQFLIQYYNGEERAKGNILERFSAQQFPDLHSELNLSSLELGDSALYFCASSVDPRAGVKNEQFFGPGTRLTVL.

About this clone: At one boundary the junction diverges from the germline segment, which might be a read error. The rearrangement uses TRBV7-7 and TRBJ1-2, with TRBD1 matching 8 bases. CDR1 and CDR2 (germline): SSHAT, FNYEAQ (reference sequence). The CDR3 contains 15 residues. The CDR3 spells CASRYRGGTHYGYTF. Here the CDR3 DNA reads TGTGCTAGCAGGTACAGGGGGGGGACCCACTATGGCTACACCTTC.

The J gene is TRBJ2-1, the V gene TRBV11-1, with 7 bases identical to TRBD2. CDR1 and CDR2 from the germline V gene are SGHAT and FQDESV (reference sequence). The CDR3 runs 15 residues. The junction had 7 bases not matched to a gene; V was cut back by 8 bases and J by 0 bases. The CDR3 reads CASRGETDSYNEQFF. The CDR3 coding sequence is TGTGCCAGCCGGGGGGAGACGGACTCCTACAATGAGCAGTTCTTC. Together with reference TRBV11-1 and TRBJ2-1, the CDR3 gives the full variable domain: EAEVAQSPRYKITEKSQAVAFWCDPISGHATLYWYRQILGQGPELLVQFQDESVVDDSQLPKDRFSAERLKGVDSTLKIQPAELGDSAMYLCASRGETDSYNEQFFGPGTRLTVL.